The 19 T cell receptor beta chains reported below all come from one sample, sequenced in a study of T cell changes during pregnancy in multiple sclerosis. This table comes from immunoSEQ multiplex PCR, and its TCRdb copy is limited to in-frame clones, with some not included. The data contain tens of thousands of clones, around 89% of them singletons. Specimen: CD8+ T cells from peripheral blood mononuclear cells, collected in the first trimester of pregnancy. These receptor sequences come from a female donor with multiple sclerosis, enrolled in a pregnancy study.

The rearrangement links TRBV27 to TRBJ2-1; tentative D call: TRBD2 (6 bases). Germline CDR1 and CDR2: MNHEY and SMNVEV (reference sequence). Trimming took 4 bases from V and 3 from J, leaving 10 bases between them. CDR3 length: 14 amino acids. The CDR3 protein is CASSWGVYYNEQFF. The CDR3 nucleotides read TGTGCCAGCAGTTGGGGGGTATACTACAATGAGCAGTTCTTC.

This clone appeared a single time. The CDR3 coding sequence is TGTGCCAGCAGTGAAGGGACAGGGGGGGGAGATACGCAGTATTTT. Its translation: CASSEGTGGGDTQYF. V usage is TRBV6-1 and J usage is TRBJ2-3; 10 bases are a match to TRBD1. This CDR3 spans 15 amino acids. V was clipped by 1 base and J by 5 bases; unmatched bases: 3. CDR1 is MNHNS, CDR2 SASEGT, per germline.

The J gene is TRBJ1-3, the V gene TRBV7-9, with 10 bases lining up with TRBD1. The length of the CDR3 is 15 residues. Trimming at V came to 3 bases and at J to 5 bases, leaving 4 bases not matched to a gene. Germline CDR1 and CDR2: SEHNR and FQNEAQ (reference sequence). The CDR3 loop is CASSLRDRGRNTIYF. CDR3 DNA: TGTGCCAGCAGCTTGAGGGACAGGGGTAGAAACACCATATATTTT.

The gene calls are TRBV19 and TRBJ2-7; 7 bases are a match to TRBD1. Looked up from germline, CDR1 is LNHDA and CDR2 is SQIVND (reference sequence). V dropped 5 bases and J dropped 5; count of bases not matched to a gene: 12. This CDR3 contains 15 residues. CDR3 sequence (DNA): TGTGCCAGTAGTCCCGTAACCGGGACAGTGAACGAGCAGTACTTC. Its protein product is CASSPVTGTVNEQYF.

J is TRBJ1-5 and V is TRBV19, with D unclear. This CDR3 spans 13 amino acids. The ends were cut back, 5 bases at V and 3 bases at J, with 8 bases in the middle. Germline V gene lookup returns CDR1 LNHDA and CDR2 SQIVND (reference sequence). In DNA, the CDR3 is TGTGCCAGTAGTGCGGGTCCCAATCAGCCCCAGCATTTT. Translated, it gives CASSAGPNQPQHF. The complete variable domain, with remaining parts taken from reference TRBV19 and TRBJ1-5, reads DGGITQSPKYLFRKEGQNVTLSCEQNLNHDAMYWYRQDPGQGLRLIYYSQIVNDFQKGDIAEGYSVSREKKESFPLTVTSAQKNPTAFYLCASSAGPNQPQHFGDGTRLSIL.

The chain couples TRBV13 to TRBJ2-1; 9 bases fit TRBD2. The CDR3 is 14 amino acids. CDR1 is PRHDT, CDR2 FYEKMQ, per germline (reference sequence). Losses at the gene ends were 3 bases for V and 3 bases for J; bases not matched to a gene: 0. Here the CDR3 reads CASSFSGSYNEQFF. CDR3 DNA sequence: TGTGCCAGCAGCTTTAGCGGGAGCTACAATGAGCAGTTCTTC. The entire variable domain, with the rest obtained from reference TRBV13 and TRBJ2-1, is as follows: AAGVIQSPRHLIKEKRETATLKCYPIPRHDTVYWYQQGPGQDPQFLISFYEKMQSDKGSIPDRFSAQQFSDYHSELNMSSLELGDSALYFCASSFSGSYNEQFFGPGTRLTVL.

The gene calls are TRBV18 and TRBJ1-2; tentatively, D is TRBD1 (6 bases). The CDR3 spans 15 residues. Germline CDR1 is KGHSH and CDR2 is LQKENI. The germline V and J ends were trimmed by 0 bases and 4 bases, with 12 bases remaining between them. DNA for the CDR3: TGTGCCAGCTCACCACCGGTGGGACACTTCTATGGCTACACCTTC. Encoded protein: CASSPPVGHFYGYTF.

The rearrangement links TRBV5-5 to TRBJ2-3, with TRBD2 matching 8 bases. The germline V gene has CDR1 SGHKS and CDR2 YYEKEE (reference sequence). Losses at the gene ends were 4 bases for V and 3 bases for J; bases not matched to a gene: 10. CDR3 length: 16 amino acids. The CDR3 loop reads CASSEWPQRETDTQYF. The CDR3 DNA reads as TGTGCCAGCAGCGAGTGGCCCCAGCGGGAGACAGATACGCAGTATTTT.

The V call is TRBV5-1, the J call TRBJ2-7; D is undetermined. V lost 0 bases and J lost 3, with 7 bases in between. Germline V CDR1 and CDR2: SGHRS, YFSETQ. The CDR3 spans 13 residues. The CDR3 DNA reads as TGCGCCAGCAGCTTGGGGTTCGGCTACGAGCAGTACTTC. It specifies CASSLGFGYEQYF.

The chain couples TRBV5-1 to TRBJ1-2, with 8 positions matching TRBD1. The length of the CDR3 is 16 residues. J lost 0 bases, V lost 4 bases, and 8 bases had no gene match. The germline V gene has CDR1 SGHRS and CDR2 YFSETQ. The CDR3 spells CASSRDRTFANYGYTF. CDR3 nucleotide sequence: TGCGCCAGCAGCCGGGACAGGACGTTTGCTAACTATGGCTACACCTTC.

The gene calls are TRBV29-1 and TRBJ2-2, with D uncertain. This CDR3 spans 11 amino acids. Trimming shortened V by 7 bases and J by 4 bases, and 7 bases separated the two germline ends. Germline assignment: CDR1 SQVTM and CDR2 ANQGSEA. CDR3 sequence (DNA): TGCAGCGCCGAACTCACCGGGGAGCTGTTTTTT. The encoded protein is CSAELTGELFF.

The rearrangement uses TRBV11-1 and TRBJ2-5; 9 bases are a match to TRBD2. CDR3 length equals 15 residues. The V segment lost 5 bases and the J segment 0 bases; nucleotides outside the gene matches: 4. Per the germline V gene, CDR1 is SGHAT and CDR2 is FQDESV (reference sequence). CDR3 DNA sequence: TGTGCCAGCAGCCACGGACTAGCGCACCAAGAGACCCAGTACTTC. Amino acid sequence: CASSHGLAHQETQYF. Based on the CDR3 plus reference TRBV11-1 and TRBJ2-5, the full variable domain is EAEVAQSPRYKITEKSQAVAFWCDPISGHATLYWYRQILGQGPELLVQFQDESVVDDSQLPKDRFSAERLKGVDSTLKIQPAELGDSAMYLCASSHGLAHQETQYFGPGTRLLVL.

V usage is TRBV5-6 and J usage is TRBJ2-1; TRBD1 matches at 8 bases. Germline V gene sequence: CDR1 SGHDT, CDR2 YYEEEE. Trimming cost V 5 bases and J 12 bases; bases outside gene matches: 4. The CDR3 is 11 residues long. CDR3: CASSGQGGQFF. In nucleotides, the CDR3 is TGTGCCAGCAGTGGACAGGGAGGGCAGTTCTTC.

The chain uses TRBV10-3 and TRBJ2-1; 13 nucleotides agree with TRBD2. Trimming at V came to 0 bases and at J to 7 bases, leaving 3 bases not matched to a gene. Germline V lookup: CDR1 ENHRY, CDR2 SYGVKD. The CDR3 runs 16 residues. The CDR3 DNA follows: TGTGCCATCAGTGAGTCGACGGGACTAGCGGGAAATGAGCAGTTCTTC. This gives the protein CAISESTGLAGNEQFF.

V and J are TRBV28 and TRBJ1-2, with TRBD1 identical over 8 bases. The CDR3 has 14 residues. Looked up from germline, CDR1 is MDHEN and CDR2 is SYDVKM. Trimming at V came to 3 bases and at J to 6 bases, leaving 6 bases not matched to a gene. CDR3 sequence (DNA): TGTGCCAGCAGTTTGGCAGGGGGCGTTCATGGCTACACCTTC. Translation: CASSLAGGVHGYTF.

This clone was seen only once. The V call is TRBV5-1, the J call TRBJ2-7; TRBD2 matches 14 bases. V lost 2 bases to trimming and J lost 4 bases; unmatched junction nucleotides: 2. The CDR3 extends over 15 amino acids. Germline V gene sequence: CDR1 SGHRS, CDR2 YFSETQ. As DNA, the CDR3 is TGCGCCAGCAGCTTCGGGACTAGCGGGAGTTACGAGCAGTACTTC. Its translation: CASSFGTSGSYEQYF.

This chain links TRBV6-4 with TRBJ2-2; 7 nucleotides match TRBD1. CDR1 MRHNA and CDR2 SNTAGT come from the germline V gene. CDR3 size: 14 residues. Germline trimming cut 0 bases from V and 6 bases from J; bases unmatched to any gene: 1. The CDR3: CASSDSQGAGELFF. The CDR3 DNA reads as TGTGCCAGCAGTGACTCGCAGGGGGCCGGGGAGCTGTTTTTT.

CDR3 coding DNA: TGTGCCAGCAGCCAAGCGGGATCAGCCAACTACGAGCAGTACTTC. Protein sequence: CASSQAGSANYEQYF. The chain uses TRBV7-9 and TRBJ2-7; TRBD2 matches at 7 bases. Per the germline V gene, CDR1 is SEHNR and CDR2 is FQNEAQ (reference sequence). The ends lost 5 bases at V and 3 bases at J; junction bases unmatched: 10. The CDR3 loop spans 15 amino acids.

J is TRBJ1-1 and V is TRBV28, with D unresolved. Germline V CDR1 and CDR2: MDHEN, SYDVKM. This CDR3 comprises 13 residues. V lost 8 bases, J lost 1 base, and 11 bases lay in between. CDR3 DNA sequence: TGTGCCAGCCAACAGTACAAGAACACTGAAGCTTTCTTT. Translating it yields CASQQYKNTEAFF. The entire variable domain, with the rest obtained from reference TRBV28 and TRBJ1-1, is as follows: DVKVTQSSRYLVKRTGEKVFLECVQDMDHENMFWYRQDPGLGLRLIYFSYDVKMKEKGDIPEGYSVSREKKERFSLILESASTNQTSMYLCASQQYKNTEAFFGQGTRLTVV.